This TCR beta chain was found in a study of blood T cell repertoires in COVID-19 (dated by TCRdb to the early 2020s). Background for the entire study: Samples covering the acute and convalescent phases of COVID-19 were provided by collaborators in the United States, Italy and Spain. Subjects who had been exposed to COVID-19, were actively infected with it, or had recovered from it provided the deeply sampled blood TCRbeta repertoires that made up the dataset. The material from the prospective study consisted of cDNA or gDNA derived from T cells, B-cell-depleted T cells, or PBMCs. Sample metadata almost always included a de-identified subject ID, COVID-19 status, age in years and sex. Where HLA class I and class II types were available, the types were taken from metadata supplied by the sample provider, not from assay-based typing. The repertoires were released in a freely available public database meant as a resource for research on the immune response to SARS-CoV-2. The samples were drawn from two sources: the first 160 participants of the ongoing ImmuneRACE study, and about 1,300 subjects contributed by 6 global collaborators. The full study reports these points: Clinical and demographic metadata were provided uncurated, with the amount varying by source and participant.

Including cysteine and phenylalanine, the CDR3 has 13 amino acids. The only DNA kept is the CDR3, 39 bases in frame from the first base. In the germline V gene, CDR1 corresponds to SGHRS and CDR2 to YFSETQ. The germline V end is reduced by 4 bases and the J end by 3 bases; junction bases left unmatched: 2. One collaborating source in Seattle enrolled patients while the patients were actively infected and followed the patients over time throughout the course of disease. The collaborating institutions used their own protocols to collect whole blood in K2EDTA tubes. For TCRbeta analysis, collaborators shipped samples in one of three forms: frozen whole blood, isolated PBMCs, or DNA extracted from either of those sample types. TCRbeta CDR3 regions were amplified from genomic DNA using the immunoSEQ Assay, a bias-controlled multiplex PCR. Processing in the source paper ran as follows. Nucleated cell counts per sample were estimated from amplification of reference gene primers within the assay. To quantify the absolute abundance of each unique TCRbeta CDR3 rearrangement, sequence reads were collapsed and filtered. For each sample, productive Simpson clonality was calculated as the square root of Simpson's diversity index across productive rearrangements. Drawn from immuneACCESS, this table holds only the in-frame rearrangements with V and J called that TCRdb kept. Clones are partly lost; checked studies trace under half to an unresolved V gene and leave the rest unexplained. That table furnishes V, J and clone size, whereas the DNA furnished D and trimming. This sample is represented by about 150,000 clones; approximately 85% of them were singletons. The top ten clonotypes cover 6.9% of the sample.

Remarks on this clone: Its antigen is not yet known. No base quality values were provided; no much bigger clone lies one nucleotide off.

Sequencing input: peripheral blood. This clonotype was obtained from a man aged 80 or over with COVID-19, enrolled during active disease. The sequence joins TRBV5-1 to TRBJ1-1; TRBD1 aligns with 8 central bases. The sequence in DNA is TGCGCCAGCAGCGTGGACAGGGACACTGAAGCTTTCTTT. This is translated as CASSVDRDTEAFF.